The sequence of this T cell receptor (beta chain) was determined in a study of spatial heterogeneity in lung cancer. Study-wide context: Fewer alpha-chain than beta-chain sequences were consistently detected. Study-wide results and caveats: TCRs found ubiquitously expanded in tumor appeared in blood more at resection than at follow-up.

The V end was cut by 8 bases, the J end by 8 bases, with 16 bases between. Germline CDR1 reads MNHEY; CDR2 reads SVGEGT. This CDR3 has 13 residues. The study tagged each TCR cDNA molecule with a unique molecular identifier. TCRdb re-called the 5' RACE reads through MiXCR, storing one row per CDR3 protein. The table includes under 30,000 distinct CDR3 sequences, less than 6% detected once. Time point given: blood at routine non-recurrence follow-up after resection. From tumor, nontumor lung or frozen PBMC, whole RNA was taken unsorted for sequencing. This clonotype was counted at least ten times. Its specificity is unknown.

The chain is built from TRBV6-2 or TRBV6-3 and TRBJ2-1; D ambiguous. The receptor comes from a male donor with early-stage non-small cell lung cancer. The sample was PBMCs, taken at follow-up. The chain's CDR3 is CASSNAVPHEQFF. The CDR3 DNA reads TGTGCCAGCTCAAACGCGGTACCCCATGAGCAGTTCTTC.